The clone carrying this TCR beta chain is a singleton in its sample. CDR1 is MGHRA and CDR2 is YSYEKL in the germline V gene. The CDR3 runs to 16 residues. Trimming at V came to 3 bases and at J to 2 bases, leaving 10 bases not matched to a gene. This entry comes from a study of T cell changes during pregnancy in multiple sclerosis. The protocol was immunoSEQ multiplex PCR, while the TCRdb copy is restricted to in-frame clones and leaves out a portion. The sample yields tens of thousands of clones, approximately 87% seen once. The sequence was collected from a female donor in good health, enrolled as a control in a pregnancy study. This specimen was peripheral blood, taken after pregnancy. The gene calls are TRBV4-1 and TRBJ2-7; 7 nucleotides match TRBD2. The CDR3 nucleotides read TGCGCCAGCAGCCAGGGTCTAGCGGCGGTGGCCTACGAGCAGTACTTC. Encoded protein: CASSQGLAAVAYEQYF.